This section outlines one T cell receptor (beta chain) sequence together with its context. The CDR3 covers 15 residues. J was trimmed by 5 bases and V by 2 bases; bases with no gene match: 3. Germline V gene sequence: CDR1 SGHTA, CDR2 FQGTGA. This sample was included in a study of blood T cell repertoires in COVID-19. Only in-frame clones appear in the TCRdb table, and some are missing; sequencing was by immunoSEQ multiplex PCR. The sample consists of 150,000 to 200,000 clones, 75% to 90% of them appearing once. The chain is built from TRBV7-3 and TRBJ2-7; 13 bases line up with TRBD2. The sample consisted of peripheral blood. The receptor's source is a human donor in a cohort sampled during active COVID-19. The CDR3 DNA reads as TGTGCCAGCAGCTTAGGTGGGACTAGCGGGGACGAGCAGTACTTC. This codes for CASSLGGTSGDEQYF.